Only a few counts were recorded for the clone carrying this TCR beta chain. Its target is not known. This entry comes from a study of beta chain features in type 1 diabetes. Points from the study as a whole: Possible PCR preference for shorter templates applied equally to patients and controls.

Expressed TCRB transcripts got sequenced, as all isolated RNA was reverse transcribed. Per sample, stem cell-like memory T cell libraries averaged roughly 990,000 reads. Method: immunoSEQ multiplex PCR; TCRdb's copy keeps in-frame clones and lacks some. The profile covers about 110,000 clones, with less than 40% appearing a single time and 0.065% taken by the ten largest. The clonotype comes from a woman under 30 in good health. What was sequenced was stem cell memory CD4+ T cells from blood.

For the CDR3, the DNA is TGCGCCAGCAGCCAACAACAGAGACCGACCTCTGGGGCCAACGTCCTGACTTTC. Translation gives CASSQQQRPTSGANVLTF. The chain uses TRBV4-1 and TRBJ2-6; D gene ambiguous. Looked up from germline, CDR1 is MGHRA and CDR2 is YSYEKL. V was cut by 2 bases and J by 0 bases, with 14 bases left in between. The CDR3 is 18 amino acids.